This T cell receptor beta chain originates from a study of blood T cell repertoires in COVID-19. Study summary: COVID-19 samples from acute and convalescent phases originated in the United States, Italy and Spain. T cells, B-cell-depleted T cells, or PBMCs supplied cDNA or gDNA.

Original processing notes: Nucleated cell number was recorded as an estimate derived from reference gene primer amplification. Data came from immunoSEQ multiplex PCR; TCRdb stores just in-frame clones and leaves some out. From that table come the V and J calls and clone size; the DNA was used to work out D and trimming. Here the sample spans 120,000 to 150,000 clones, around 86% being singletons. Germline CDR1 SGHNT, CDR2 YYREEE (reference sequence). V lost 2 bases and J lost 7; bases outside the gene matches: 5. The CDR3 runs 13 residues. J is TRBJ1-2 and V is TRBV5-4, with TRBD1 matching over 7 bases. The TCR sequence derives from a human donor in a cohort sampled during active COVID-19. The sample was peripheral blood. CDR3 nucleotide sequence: TGTGCCAGCAGCTTTAAGGGGGCGCTTGGCTACACCTTC. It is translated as CASSFKGALGYTF.